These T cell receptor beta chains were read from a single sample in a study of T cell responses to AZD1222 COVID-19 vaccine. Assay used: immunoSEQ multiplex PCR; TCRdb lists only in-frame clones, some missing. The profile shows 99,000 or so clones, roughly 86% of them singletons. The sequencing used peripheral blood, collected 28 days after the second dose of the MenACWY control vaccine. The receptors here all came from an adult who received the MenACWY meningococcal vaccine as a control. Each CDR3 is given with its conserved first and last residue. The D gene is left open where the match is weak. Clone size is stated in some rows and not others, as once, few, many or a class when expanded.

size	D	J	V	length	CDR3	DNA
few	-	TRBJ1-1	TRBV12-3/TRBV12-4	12	CASSSDFAEAFF	TGTGCCAGCAGTTCCGACTTCGCTGAAGCTTTCTTT
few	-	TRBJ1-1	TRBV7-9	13	CASSLSLFSEAFF	TGTGCCAGCAGCTTATCTCTGTTCTCTGAAGCTTTCTTT
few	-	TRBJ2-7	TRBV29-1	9	CSVEGVEYF	TGCAGCGTTGAAGGGGTAGAGTACTTC
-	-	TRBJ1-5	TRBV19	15	CASSKGRQGGQPQHF	TGTGCCAGTAGTAAAGGGAGGCAGGGCGGTCAGCCCCAGCATTTT
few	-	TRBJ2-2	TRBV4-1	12	CASSQRTGELFF	TGCGCCAGCAGCCAGAGGACCGGGGAGCTGTTTTTT
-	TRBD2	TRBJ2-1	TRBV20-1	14	CSASYSGVYNEQFF	TGCAGTGCTAGTTATAGCGGGGTCTACAATGAGCAGTTCTTC
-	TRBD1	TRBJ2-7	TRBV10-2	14	CASSDRGRKYEQYF	TGCGCCAGCAGCGACAGGGGGCGAAAGTACGAGCAGTACTTC
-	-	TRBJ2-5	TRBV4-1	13	CASSQWARETQYF	TGCGCCAGCAGCCAATGGGCTAGGGAGACCCAGTACTTC
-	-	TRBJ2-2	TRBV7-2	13	CASSFTNTGELFF	TGTGCCAGCAGCTTTACGAACACCGGGGAGCTGTTTTTT
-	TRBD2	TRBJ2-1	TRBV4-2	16	CASSQDGRGRDNEQFF	TGTGCCAGCAGCCAAGATGGGAGGGGAAGGGACAATGAGCAGTTCTTC
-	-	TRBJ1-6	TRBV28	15	CASRPARGGNSPLHF	TGTGCCAGCAGGCCCGCCAGGGGCGGAAATTCACCCCTCCACTTT
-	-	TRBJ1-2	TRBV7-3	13	CASSLVPGEGYTF	TGTGCCAGCAGCTTAGTCCCGGGGGAGGGCTACACCTTC
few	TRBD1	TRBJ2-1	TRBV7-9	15	CASSLSGTGGHEQFF	TGTGCCAGCAGCTTGTCCGGGACAGGGGGGCACGAGCAGTTCTTC
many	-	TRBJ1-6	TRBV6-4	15	CASRREQNYNSPLHF	TGTGCCAGCAGAAGGGAGCAAAACTATAATTCACCCCTCCACTTT
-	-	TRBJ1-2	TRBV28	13	CASSPPPSGTYTF	TGTGCCAGCAGCCCTCCTCCCTCCGGGACCTACACCTTC
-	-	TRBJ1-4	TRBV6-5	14	CASSYSRSNEKLFF	TGTGCCAGCAGTTACTCTCGGTCTAATGAAAAACTGTTTTTT
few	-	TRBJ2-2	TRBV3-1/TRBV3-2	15	CASSQGRSGTGELFF	TGTGCCAGCAGCCAAGGGAGATCGGGAACCGGGGAGCTGTTTTTT
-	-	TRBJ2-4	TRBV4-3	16	CASSQDGGIAKNIQYF	TGCGCCAGCAGCCAAGATGGCGGGATAGCCAAAAACATTCAGTACTTC
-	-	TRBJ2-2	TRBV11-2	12	CASSFWGGELFF	TGTGCCAGCAGCTTTTGGGGCGGGGAGCTGTTTTTT
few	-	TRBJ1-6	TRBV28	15	CASSFGRAPNSPLHF	TGTGCCAGCAGTTTTGGCAGGGCCCCCAATTCACCCCTCCACTTT
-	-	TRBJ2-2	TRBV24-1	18	CATSGPAGSSPNTGELFF	TGTGCCACCAGTGGTCCTGCGGGGTCTTCGCCGAACACCGGGGAGCTGTTTTTT
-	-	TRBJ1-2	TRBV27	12	CASSFRGYGYTF	TGTGCCAGCAGTTTCCGCGGCTATGGCTACACCTTC
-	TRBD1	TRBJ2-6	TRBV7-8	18	CASSSPEDRSSGANVLTF	TGTGCCAGCAGCTCGCCGGAGGACAGGTCCTCTGGGGCCAACGTCCTGACTTTC
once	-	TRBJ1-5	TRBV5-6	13	CASSLETGQPQHF	TGTGCCAGCAGCTTGGAGACAGGTCAGCCCCAGCATTTT
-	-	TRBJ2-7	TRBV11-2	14	CASSTNRISYEQYF	TGTGCCAGCAGCACAAACAGGATATCTTACGAGCAGTACTTC
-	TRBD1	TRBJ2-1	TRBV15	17	CATSRDRQGVTYNEQFF	TGTGCCACCAGCAGGGACCGACAGGGGGTAACCTACAATGAGCAGTTCTTC
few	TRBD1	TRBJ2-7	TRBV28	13	CASSWTGLYEQYF	TGTGCCAGCAGTTGGACAGGGCTCTACGAGCAGTACTTC
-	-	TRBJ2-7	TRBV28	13	CASIRDGAYEQYF	TGTGCCAGCATCCGGGACGGAGCCTACGAGCAGTACTTC
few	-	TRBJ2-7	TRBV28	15	CASSPGTSRSYEQYF	TGTGCCAGCAGTCCCGGGACAAGCAGGTCCTACGAGCAGTACTTC
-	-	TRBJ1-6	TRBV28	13	CASSPPVRHTLHF	TGTGCCAGCAGTCCCCCGGTACGGCATACCCTCCACTTT